Listed below are T cell receptor beta chains from one sample, sequenced in a study of blood T cell repertoires in COVID-19. Clones were read by immunoSEQ multiplex PCR, and TCRdb kept only the in-frame ones, dropping some. The top ten clones hold approximately 2.5% of a sample with around 140,000 clones, about 87% of them seen once. The sequencing sample was made of peripheral blood. These receptors came from a human donor with COVID-19, enrolled during active disease. The donor label of this sample is uncertain. Both conserved end residues are part of each CDR3. D genes are given only for firm matches. A row's size may be missing; if present it is once, few, many or a size class.

-	TRBJ1-2	-	TRBV6-5	TGTGCCAGCAGTTACTCGCGAGAGGCAGCTAACTATGGCTACACCTTC	CASSYSREAANYGYTF
-	TRBJ1-1	-	TRBV5-1	TGCGCCAGCAGCTTGGTGCAGGGGATGAACACTGAAGCTTTCTTT	CASSLVQGMNTEAFF
-	TRBJ2-7	-	TRBV13	TGTGCCAGCAGCTTAGACAGGGGACTCTACGAGCAGTACTTC	CASSLDRGLYEQYF
TRBD1	TRBJ1-2	once	TRBV6-6	TGTGCCAGCAGTAAGACGACAGGGGCCGCCCCTTACGGCTACACCTTC	CASSKTTGAAPYGYTF
-	TRBJ1-2	-	TRBV9	TGTGCCAGCAGCGTAGAGGCGGGGGGGAACTATGGCTACACCTTC	CASSVEAGGNYGYTF
-	TRBJ1-4	-	TRBV19	TGTGCCAGTACCCTAGGCGGGGCAACTAATGAAAAACTGTTTTTT	CASTLGGATNEKLFF
-	TRBJ1-5	-	TRBV5-5	TGTGCCAGCAGCTTGGTTTTTATACGGCAGGGCGCAAATCAGCCCCAGCATTTT	CASSLVFIRQGANQPQHF
-	TRBJ1-2	-	TRBV7-9	TGTGCCAGCAGCTTAGACGCGGGACCGAACTATGGCTACACCTTC	CASSLDAGPNYGYTF
TRBD1	TRBJ2-7	once	TRBV7-9	TGTGCCAGCAGCCCCGGGACAGGGGGATACGAGCAGTACTTC	CASSPGTGGYEQYF
TRBD2	TRBJ2-7	-	TRBV4-2	TGTGCCAGCAGCCAAGACAGCGGGGGCCCCTACGAGCAGTACTTC	CASSQDSGGPYEQYF
TRBD1	TRBJ1-2	-	TRBV29-1	TGCAGCGTTGAAGGGGAGGACAGGATGTATGGCTACACCTTC	CSVEGEDRMYGYTF
TRBD1	TRBJ2-7	once	TRBV15	TGTGCCACCAGCAGATCCAGGGGGTACGAGCAGTACTTC	CATSRSRGYEQYF
TRBD1	TRBJ2-7	-	TRBV27	TGTGCCAGCAGTCTCCCCGACAGGGTACCCTACGAGCAGTACTTC	CASSLPDRVPYEQYF
TRBD2	TRBJ2-2	-	TRBV6-5	TGTGCCAGCAGTTACTTTGCGGGAGGTTTTACCGGGGAGCTGTTTTTT	CASSYFAGGFTGELFF
TRBD1	TRBJ1-5	few	TRBV18	TGTGCCAGCTCACCACCGGGACAGGGACATAGCAATCAGCCCCAGCATTTT	CASSPPGQGHSNQPQHF
-	TRBJ2-4	-	TRBV15	TGTGCCACCAGCGCGGCGGTCCCCATAGCCAAAAACATTCAGTACTTC	CATSAAVPIAKNIQYF
-	TRBJ2-7	-	TRBV4-1	TGCGCCAGCAGCCTACGGGGATCTAAGGGCGACGAGCAGTACTTC	CASSLRGSKGDEQYF
TRBD2	TRBJ2-3	-	TRBV29-1	TGCAGCGAGAGACAGGATATAGCGGGAGCAGATACGCAGTATTTT	CSERQDIAGADTQYF
TRBD1	TRBJ1-1	-	TRBV25-1	TGTGCCAGCAGTGACTTGAGGGGGCGGGTGAACACTGAAGCTTTCTTT	CASSDLRGRVNTEAFF
TRBD2	TRBJ2-7	-	TRBV4-2	TGTGCCAGCAGCCAAGGCGCCCGGGACTACTCCTACGAGCAGTACTTC	CASSQGARDYSYEQYF
-	TRBJ1-1	-	TRBV6-1	TGTGCCAGCAGTGAAATTTGGACAGAAGCTTTCTTT	CASSEIWTEAFF
-	TRBJ1-1	-	TRBV11-2	TGTGCCAGCAGCTTAGATCTGGCAGGGCAGACTGAAGCTTTCTTT	CASSLDLAGQTEAFF
-	TRBJ2-1	-	TRBV7-3	TGTGCCAGCAGCTTAGCGGGGGCCTCCTACAATGAGCAGTTCTTC	CASSLAGASYNEQFF
TRBD1	TRBJ1-5	-	TRBV4-1	TGCGCCAGCAGCCCCGGACAGGGTGGGTTCCAGGATCAGCCCCAGCATTTT	CASSPGQGGFQDQPQHF
TRBD2	TRBJ2-7	-	TRBV7-2	TGTGCCAGCAGCTCCCCGGGGGGAGCCTTCCACGAGCAGTACTTC	CASSSPGGAFHEQYF
-	TRBJ1-1	-	TRBV3-1/TRBV3-2	TGTGCCAGCAGCCAAGAGGGTGGGAGGGGCGGCACTGAAGCTTTCTTT	CASSQEGGRGGTEAFF
TRBD2	TRBJ2-7	-	TRBV15	TGTGCCACCAGCAGAGCTAGCGGGGGGGGGTCAAGAGAGCAGTACTTC	CATSRASGGGSREQYF